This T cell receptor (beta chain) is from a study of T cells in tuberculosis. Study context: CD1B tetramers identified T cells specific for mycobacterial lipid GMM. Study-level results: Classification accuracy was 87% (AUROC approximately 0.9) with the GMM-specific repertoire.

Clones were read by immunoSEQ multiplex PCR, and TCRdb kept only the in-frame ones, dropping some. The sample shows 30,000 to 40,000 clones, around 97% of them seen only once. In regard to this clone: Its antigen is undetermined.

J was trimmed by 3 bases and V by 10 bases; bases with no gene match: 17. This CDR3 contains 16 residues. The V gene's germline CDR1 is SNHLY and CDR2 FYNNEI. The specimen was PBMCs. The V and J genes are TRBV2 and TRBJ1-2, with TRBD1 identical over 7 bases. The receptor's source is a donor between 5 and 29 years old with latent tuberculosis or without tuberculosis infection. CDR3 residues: CATGGIGVPSDYGYTF. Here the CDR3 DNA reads TGTGCCACAGGGGGGATAGGGGTCCCTTCGGACTATGGCTACACCTTC.